Presented here are 30 T cell receptor beta chains from one specimen sequenced in a study of a mutant IDH1 vaccine in newly diagnosed glioma (dated by TCRdb to the early 2020s). In the paper's terms, the time point label means: week 11, during vaccination. Each vaccine dose was 300 ug of a 20-mer mutant IDH1 peptide in Montanide, given subcutaneously with topical imiquimod. Libraries came from the immunoSEQ multiplex PCR assay. Entries here come from immuneACCESS through TCRdb and include only in-frame sequences with V and J called. Some clones fail to appear in such tables; in the studies checked, an unresolved V gene covers under half of the shortfall, and the cause of the remainder is unknown. The sample has under 150,000 clones on record, around four fifths of them singletons. The ten biggest clones cover 5% to 6% of the sample. These TCRs' antigens remain unknown. Sequencing used PBMCs, obtained from a glioma patient whose treatment included an IDH1 peptide vaccine. The receptors here all came from a man in his forties with glioma.

This clone showed up just once. This sequence joins TRBV5-4 and TRBJ2-1; no clear D gene. The CDR3 has 14 residues. V was pared by 0 bases and J by 7 bases, with 11 bases between. Germline values: CDR1 SGHNT, CDR2 YYREEE (reference sequence). CDR3 protein: CASSLGLDENEQFF. The CDR3 DNA sequence: TGTGCCAGCAGCTTGGGTCTAGACGAGAATGAGCAGTTCTTC. Supplemented by reference TRBV5-4 and TRBJ2-1, the full variable domain reads ETGVTQSPTHLIKTRGQQVTLRCSSQSGHNTVSWYQQALGQGPQFIFQYYREEENGRGNFPPRFSGLQFPNYSSELNVNALELDDSALYLCASSLGLDENEQFFGPGTRLTVL.

CDR3 in DNA: TGTGCCAGCTCACCATTGACGGAGGGTACCCTCAATGAGCAGTTCTTC. This encodes CASSPLTEGTLNEQFF. The chain employs TRBV18 and TRBJ2-1, with a weak D call TRBD2 (6 bases). The CDR3 has 16 residues. Trimming shortened V by 2 bases and J by 6 bases, and 17 bases separated the two germline ends. Germline CDR1 and CDR2: KGHSH and LQKENI.

This clone was detected many times. Here the CDR3 DNA reads TGTGCCAGCAGCTTAGCGTGGGGGCTGGACTATGGCTACACCTTC. Encoded protein: CASSLAWGLDYGYTF. This rearrangement joins TRBV7-2 to TRBJ1-2; the D gene is possibly TRBD1 (6 bases). The CDR3 totals 15 residues. Per the germline V gene, CDR1 is SGHTA and CDR2 is FQGNSA. V dropped 0 bases and J dropped 3 bases, with 11 bases sitting between them. The variable domain in full, completed from reference TRBV7-2 and TRBJ1-2, reads GAGVSQSPSNKVTEKGKDVELRCDPISGHTALYWYRQSLGQGLEFLIYFQGNSAPDKSGLPSDRFSAERTGGSVSTLTIQRTQQEDSAVYLCASSLAWGLDYGYTFGSGTRLTVV.

V and J are TRBV5-6 and TRBJ2-1, with TRBD2 matching 7 bases. The CDR3 length is 16 residues. Germline assignment: CDR1 SGHDT and CDR2 YYEEEE. Losses at the gene ends were 6 bases for V and 9 bases for J; bases not matched to a gene: 18. Written as DNA, the CDR3 is TGTGCCAGCAAAACGGAAGGTCTAGCGGACCTGGGTGAGCAGTTCTTC. This encodes CASKTEGLADLGEQFF.

The V gene is TRBV5-5, the J gene TRBJ2-3; 8 bases match TRBD1. The germline CDR1 and CDR2 sequences are SGHKS and YYEKEE (reference sequence). The ends lost 0 bases at V and 4 bases at J; junction bases unmatched: 7. The CDR3 loop spans 16 amino acids. The CDR3 loop is CASSLGPGGNADTQYF. Here the CDR3 DNA reads TGTGCCAGCAGCTTGGGGCCAGGGGGCAACGCAGATACGCAGTATTTT.

The chain joins TRBV6-1 to TRBJ1-1; the D is unclear. The CDR3 spans 13 residues. Per the germline V gene, CDR1 is MNHNS and CDR2 is SASEGT. V shed 6 bases and J shed 0 bases, with 8 bases lying between them. DNA for the CDR3: TGTGCCAGCAGCTCCCACATGAACACTGAAGCTTTCTTT. This codes for CASSSHMNTEAFF.

The table lists this clone with a count of one. The chain is built from TRBV18 and TRBJ1-1; perhaps TRBD1 as D (5 bases). CDR1 is KGHSH and CDR2 is LQKENI in the germline V gene. Trimming shortened V by 1 base and J by 6 bases, and 15 bases separated the two germline ends. The CDR3 runs to 15 residues. CDR3 amino acids: CASSPQQGTYAEAFF. In nucleotides, the CDR3 is TGTGCCAGCTCACCACAGCAAGGGACTTACGCTGAAGCTTTCTTT.

V usage is TRBV30 and J usage is TRBJ2-3, with 8 bases aligning to TRBD2. The CDR3 is 13 residues long. With V trimmed by 7 bases and J by 1 base, 4 bases remained unmatched. CDR1 is GTSNPN and CDR2 is SVGIG in the germline V gene (reference sequence). This chain's CDR3 is CASTGGGTDTQYF. CDR3 nucleotide sequence: TGTGCCTCGACGGGGGGGGGCACAGATACGCAGTATTTT.

The rearrangement joins TRBV13 to TRBJ2-7, with a possible D match to TRBD1 (6 bases). Per the germline V gene, CDR1 is PRHDT and CDR2 is FYEKMQ (reference sequence). Trimming took off 1 base at V and 5 bases at J, with 12 bases between the two ends. The CDR3 is made up of 14 amino acids. Here the CDR3 reads CASSLARGTHEQYF. CDR3 nucleotides: TGTGCCAGCAGCTTAGCCAGGGGTACCCACGAGCAGTACTTC.

This chain uses TRBV7-2 with TRBJ2-7; 9 bases are a match to TRBD2. Germline loops: CDR1 SGHTA, CDR2 FQGNSA. The CDR3 is 15 residues long. Trimming cost V 4 bases and J 2 bases; bases outside gene matches: 6. CDR3 amino acids: CASSSSGVGPYEQYF. The CDR3 coding sequence is TGTGCCAGCAGCTCTAGCGGGGTGGGTCCCTACGAGCAGTACTTC.

This chain joins TRBV9 and TRBJ1-6; 7 bases align to TRBD1. Germline values: CDR1 SGDLS, CDR2 YYNGEE. The trim removed 2 bases at V and 4 bases at J, leaving 6 bases unmatched. The length of the CDR3 is 16 residues. CDR3 protein: CASSVSRDSYNSPLHF. The CDR3, as DNA: TGTGCCAGCAGCGTTTCCCGGGACAGTTATAATTCACCCCTCCACTTT.

This sequence joins TRBV4-1 and TRBJ2-7, with a weak D call TRBD1 (6 bases). The V end lost 4 bases, the J end lost 0 bases, and 16 bases lay between the germline ends. The CDR3 totals 16 residues. The germline V gene encodes CDR1 MGHRA and CDR2 YSYEKL. This CDR3 reads CASSPAQGSSSYEQYF. CDR3 nucleotides: TGCGCCAGCAGCCCAGCACAGGGCTCAAGCTCCTACGAGCAGTACTTC.

The rearrangement joins TRBV4-2 to TRBJ1-2; the match to TRBD1 covers 9 bases. J was trimmed by 5 bases and V by 1 base; bases with no gene match: 8. Germline CDR1 reads LGHNA; CDR2 reads YNFKEQ. CDR3 size: 16 residues. The CDR3 reads CASSQAGQGSGYGYTF. CDR3 bases: TGTGCCAGCAGCCAAGCGGGACAGGGAAGTGGGTATGGCTACACCTTC.

The chain combines TRBV5-1 with TRBJ1-1, with a weak D call TRBD1 (6 bases). This CDR3 region has 15 residues. V lost 4 bases, J lost 4 bases, and 17 bases lay in between. Germline CDR1 is SGHRS and CDR2 is YFSETQ. The CDR3 DNA reads as TGCGCCAGCAGCGTTATAGGGGGAACGAGCACTGAAGCTTTCTTT. This encodes CASSVIGGTSTEAFF.

The chain links TRBV9 to TRBJ2-7, with unresolved D. V lost 0 bases to trimming and J lost 2 bases, with 9 bases between them. The CDR3 is 14 amino acids. Germline V lookup: CDR1 SGDLS, CDR2 YYNGEE. The CDR3 reads CASSVGDWAYEQYF. The CDR3 nucleotides read TGTGCCAGCAGCGTAGGCGACTGGGCCTACGAGCAGTACTTC.

Only a few counts were recorded for this clone. This specimen includes other DNA sequences encoding the same CDR3. J is TRBJ2-1 and V is TRBV11-3, with D tentatively TRBD2 (5 bases). V lost 0 bases to trimming and J lost 2 bases, with 8 bases between them. This CDR3 has 15 residues. The germline gives CDR1 SGHNT, CDR2 YENEEA. The DNA for the CDR3 is TGTGCCAGCAGCTTAGATTCGGGGACCTACAATGAGCAGTTCTTC. It encodes CASSLDSGTYNEQFF.

The genes are TRBV7-2 and TRBJ2-1; D unresolved. The V end was cut by 3 bases, the J end by 7 bases, with 13 bases between. Germline CDR1 and CDR2: SGHTA and FQGNSA. The CDR3 consists of 14 residues. DNA for the CDR3: TGTGCCAGCAGCTTGGACCGAGCCGGGAATGAGCAGTTCTTC. The encoded protein is CASSLDRAGNEQFF.

This rearrangement joins TRBV7-2 to TRBJ2-3, with D possibly being TRBD1 or TRBD2 (5 bases each). The CDR3 extends over 15 amino acids. CDR1 and CDR2 (germline): SGHTA, FQGNSA. V was cut by 1 base and J by 2 bases, with 10 bases left in between. Here the CDR3 reads CASSLGGRVTDTQYF. In DNA form, the CDR3 reads TGTGCCAGCAGCTTAGGGGGACGGGTCACAGATACGCAGTATTTT.

A few counts support this clone. The V gene is TRBV28, the J gene TRBJ1-5; the D gene is possibly TRBD1 (5 bases). This CDR3 has 13 amino acids. Trimming took 5 bases from V and 5 from J, leaving 10 bases between them. The germline gives CDR1 MDHEN, CDR2 SYDVKM. CDR3 residues: CASSNGAYQPQHF. The CDR3 DNA follows: TGTGCCAGCAGTAACGGGGCTTATCAGCCCCAGCATTTT.

The chain has TRBV7-2 and TRBJ2-7; 8 nucleotides line up with TRBD1. Germline V CDR1 and CDR2: SGHTA, FQGNSA. The length of the CDR3 is 14 residues. Unmatched junction bases numbered 5, after V lost 1 base and J lost 6 bases. CDR3 sequence: CASSLGTGMGEQYF. In DNA, the CDR3 is TGTGCCAGCAGCTTAGGGACAGGGATGGGCGAGCAGTACTTC.

The V gene is TRBV28, the J gene TRBJ1-2; unclear D gene. Germline CDR1 reads MDHEN; CDR2 reads SYDVKM. Trimming cost V 3 bases and J 4 bases, with 12 bases left between them. The CDR3 spans 14 residues. In nucleotides, the CDR3 is TGTGCCAGCAGTTTTGATGGGAGTCTCTATGGCTACACCTTC. It encodes CASSFDGSLYGYTF.

The chain recombines TRBV5-8 with TRBJ2-1; perhaps TRBD2 as D (6 bases). The CDR3 is 13 amino acids. The germline V gene encodes CDR1 SGHTS and CDR2 YDEGEE. The V end lost 4 bases, the J end lost 4 bases, and 9 bases lay between the germline ends. DNA of the CDR3: TGTGCCAGCAGCATGAGCGGGTACAATGAGCAGTTCTTC. Amino acid sequence: CASSMSGYNEQFF.

V is TRBV6-5 and J is TRBJ2-3; D remains ambiguous. Looked up from germline, CDR1 is MNHEY and CDR2 is SVGAGI. This CDR3 region has 15 residues. Trimming cost V 2 bases and J 2 bases, with 11 bases left between them. The CDR3 sequence: CASSYEPPFTDTQYF. For the CDR3, the DNA is TGTGCCAGCAGTTACGAGCCCCCCTTCACAGATACGCAGTATTTT.

The rearrangement joins TRBV5-1 to TRBJ2-7; perhaps TRBD2 as D (6 bases). V was pared by 0 bases and J by 4 bases, with 14 bases between. CDR1 is SGHRS and CDR2 is YFSETQ in the germline V gene. The CDR3 is 15 amino acids. CDR3 protein: CASSLVAGTSYEQYF. The CDR3 DNA sequence: TGCGCCAGCAGCTTGGTGGCGGGAACAAGTTACGAGCAGTACTTC.

The gene calls are TRBV5-1 and TRBJ2-1; possibly TRBD1 for D (6 bases). V lost 2 bases and J lost 7, with 19 bases in between. This CDR3 is 16 amino acids long. The germline gives CDR1 SGHRS, CDR2 YFSETQ. The CDR3 reads CASSLFRTATGNEQFF. CDR3 sequence (DNA): TGCGCCAGCAGCTTATTCCGGACAGCTACGGGGAATGAGCAGTTCTTC. Full variable domain (remainder filled in from reference TRBV5-1 and TRBJ2-1): KAGVTQTPRYLIKTRGQQVTLSCSPISGHRSVSWYQQTPGQGLQFLFEYFSETQRNKGNFPGRFSGRQFSNSRSEMNVSTLELGDSALYLCASSLFRTATGNEQFFGPGTRLTVL.

The chain carries TRBV21-1 and TRBJ2-7. TRBV21-1 is a pseudogene locus. The CDR3 contains 15 residues. The CDR3 here is CASFGEQRFSYEQYF. The CDR3 DNA follows: TGTGCCAGCTTTGGGGAACAGCGCTTCTCCTACGAGCAGTACTTC.

The chain employs TRBV28 and TRBJ2-1; D gene uncertain. The CDR3 length is 15 residues. The V gene's germline CDR1 is MDHEN and CDR2 SYDVKM. V lost 5 bases and J 4 bases, leaving 15 bases between the germline ends. The CDR3 coding sequence is TGTGCCAGCAGTCCCCCAAGGCGCGTATACAATGAGCAGTTCTTC. Protein: CASSPPRRVYNEQFF.

CDR3 nucleotide sequence: TGTGCCAGCAGCTTGGTCGGGGGCGCCCTCAAGCAGTACTTC. Translated, it gives CASSLVGGALKQYF. The chain couples TRBV5-4 to TRBJ2-7, with D tentatively TRBD1 or TRBD2 (6 bases each). V was cut by 0 bases and J by 8 bases, with 15 bases left in between. Germline V gene data show CDR1 as SGHNT and CDR2 as YYREEE (reference sequence). The CDR3 is 14 residues long.

The chain employs TRBV11-2 and TRBJ2-7; D could derive from TRBD1 or TRBD2 (5 bases each). The germline CDR1 and CDR2 sequences are SGHAT and FQNNGV. CDR3 length: 14 amino acids. V shed 5 bases and J shed 2 bases, with 13 bases lying between them. The DNA of the CDR3 is TGTGCCAGCAGCGCCACGGGGCTTACCTACGAGCAGTACTTC. Translating gives CASSATGLTYEQYF.

J is TRBJ2-5 and V is TRBV6-5; D not resolved. CDR3 length: 15 amino acids. Germline loops: CDR1 MNHEY, CDR2 SVGAGI. V lost 4 bases and J 5 bases, leaving 17 bases between the germline ends. Here the CDR3 DNA reads TGTGCCAGCAGTTCTGGACGGGTCATGGGGGAGACCCAGTACTTC. Its translation is CASSSGRVMGETQYF.